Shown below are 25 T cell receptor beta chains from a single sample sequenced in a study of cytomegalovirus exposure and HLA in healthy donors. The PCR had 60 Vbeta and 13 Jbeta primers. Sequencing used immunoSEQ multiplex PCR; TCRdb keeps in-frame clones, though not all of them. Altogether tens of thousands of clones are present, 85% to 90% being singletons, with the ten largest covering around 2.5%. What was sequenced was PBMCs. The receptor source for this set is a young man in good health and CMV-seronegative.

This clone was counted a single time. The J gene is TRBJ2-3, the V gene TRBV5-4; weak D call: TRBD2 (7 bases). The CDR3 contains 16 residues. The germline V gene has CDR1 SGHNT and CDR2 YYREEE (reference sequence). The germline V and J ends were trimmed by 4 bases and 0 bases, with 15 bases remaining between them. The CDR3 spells CASSAGGRESTDTQYF. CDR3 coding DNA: TGTGCCAGCAGCGCCGGGGGGCGGGAGAGCACAGATACGCAGTATTTT.

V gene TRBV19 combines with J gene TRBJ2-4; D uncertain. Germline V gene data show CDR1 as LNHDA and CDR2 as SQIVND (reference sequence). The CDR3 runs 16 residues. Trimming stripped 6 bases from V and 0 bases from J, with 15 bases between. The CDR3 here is CASSPLTSLAKNIQYF. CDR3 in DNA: TGTGCCAGTAGCCCCCTAACTTCATTAGCCAAAAACATTCAGTACTTC.

CDR3 loop: CAIKGAPNTEAFF. CDR3 coding DNA: TGTGCCATCAAAGGGGCACCGAACACTGAAGCTTTCTTT. The chain joins TRBV10-3 to TRBJ1-1, with a weak D call TRBD1 (5 bases). Germline-derived CDR1 and CDR2 are ENHRY and SYGVKD. This CDR3 has 13 residues. The V and J ends lost 7 bases and 1 base respectively, with 10 bases between them.

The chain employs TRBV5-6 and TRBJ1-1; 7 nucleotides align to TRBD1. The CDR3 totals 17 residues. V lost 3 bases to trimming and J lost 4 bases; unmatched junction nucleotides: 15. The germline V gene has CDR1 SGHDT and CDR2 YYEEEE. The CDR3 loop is CASSSRTGATLSTEAFF. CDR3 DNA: TGTGCCAGCAGCTCGCGGACAGGAGCTACTTTGAGCACTGAAGCTTTCTTT.

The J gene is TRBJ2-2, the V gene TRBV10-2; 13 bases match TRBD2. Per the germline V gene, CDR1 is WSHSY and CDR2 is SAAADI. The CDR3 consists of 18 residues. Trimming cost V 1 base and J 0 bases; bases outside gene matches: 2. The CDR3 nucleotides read TGCGCCAGCAGTGAGTTGGGGACTAGCGGGGCGAACACCGGGGAGCTGTTTTTT. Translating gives CASSELGTSGANTGELFF.

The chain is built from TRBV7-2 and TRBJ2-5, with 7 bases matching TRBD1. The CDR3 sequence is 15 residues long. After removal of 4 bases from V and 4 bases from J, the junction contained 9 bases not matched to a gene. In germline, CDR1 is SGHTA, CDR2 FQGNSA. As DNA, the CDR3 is TGTGCCAGCAGCTCACAGGGACAGCACCGAGAGACCCAGTACTTC. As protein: CASSSQGQHRETQYF.

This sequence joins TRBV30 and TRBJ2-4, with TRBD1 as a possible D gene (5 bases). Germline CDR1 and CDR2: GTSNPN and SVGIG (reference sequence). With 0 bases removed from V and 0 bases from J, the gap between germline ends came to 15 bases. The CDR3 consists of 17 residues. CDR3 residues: CAWSVDRSNLAKNIQYF. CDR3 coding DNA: TGTGCCTGGAGTGTCGACAGATCGAATTTAGCCAAAAACATTCAGTACTTC.

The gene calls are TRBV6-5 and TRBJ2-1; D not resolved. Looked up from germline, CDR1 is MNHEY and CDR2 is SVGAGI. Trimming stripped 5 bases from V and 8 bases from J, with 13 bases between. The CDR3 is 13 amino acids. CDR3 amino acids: CASSRRISDEQFF. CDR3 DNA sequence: TGTGCCAGCAGTCGGCGGATCAGCGATGAGCAGTTCTTC.

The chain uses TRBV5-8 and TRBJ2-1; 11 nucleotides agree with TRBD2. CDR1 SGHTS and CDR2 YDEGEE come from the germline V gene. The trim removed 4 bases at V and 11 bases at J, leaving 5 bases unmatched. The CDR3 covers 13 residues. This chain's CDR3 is CASSIGLAGKQFF. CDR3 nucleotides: TGTGCCAGCAGCATCGGACTAGCGGGCAAGCAGTTCTTC.

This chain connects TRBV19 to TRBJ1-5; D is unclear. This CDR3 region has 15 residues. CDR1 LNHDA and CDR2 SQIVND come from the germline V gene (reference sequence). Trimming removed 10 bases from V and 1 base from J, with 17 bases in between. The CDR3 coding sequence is TGTGCCACTACCGTGAGAGCTCTGAGCAATCAGCCCCAGCATTTT. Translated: CATTVRALSNQPQHF.

Here the CDR3 DNA reads TGTGCCTGGAAATGGGGCAAGAACACTGAAGCTTTCTTT. Amino acid sequence: CAWKWGKNTEAFF. This chain uses TRBV30 with TRBJ1-1; perhaps TRBD1 as D (5 bases). This CDR3 is built from 13 residues. Trimming stripped 4 bases from V and 1 base from J, with 10 bases between. In germline, CDR1 is GTSNPN, CDR2 SVGIG (reference sequence).

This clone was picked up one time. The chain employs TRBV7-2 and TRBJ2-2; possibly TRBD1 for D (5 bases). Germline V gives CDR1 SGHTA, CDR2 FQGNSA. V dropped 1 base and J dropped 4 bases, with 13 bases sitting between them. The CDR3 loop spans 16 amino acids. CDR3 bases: TGTGCCAGCAGCTTAGTCGGTAGGGGCGTCACCGGGGAGCTGTTTTTT. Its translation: CASSLVGRGVTGELFF.

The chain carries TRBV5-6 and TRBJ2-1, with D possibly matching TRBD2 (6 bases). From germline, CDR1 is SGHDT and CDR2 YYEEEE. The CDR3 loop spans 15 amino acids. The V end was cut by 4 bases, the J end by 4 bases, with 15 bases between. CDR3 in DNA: TGTGCCAGCAGCATGGGACTTACGGGGTACAATGAGCAGTTCTTC. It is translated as CASSMGLTGYNEQFF.

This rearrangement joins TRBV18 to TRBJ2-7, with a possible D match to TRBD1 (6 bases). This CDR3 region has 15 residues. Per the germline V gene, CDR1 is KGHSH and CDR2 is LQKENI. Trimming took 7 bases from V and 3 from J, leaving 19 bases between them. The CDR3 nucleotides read TGTGCCAGCTTCAAATTCAAGGGGGTCAACTACGAGCAGTACTTC. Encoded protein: CASFKFKGVNYEQYF.

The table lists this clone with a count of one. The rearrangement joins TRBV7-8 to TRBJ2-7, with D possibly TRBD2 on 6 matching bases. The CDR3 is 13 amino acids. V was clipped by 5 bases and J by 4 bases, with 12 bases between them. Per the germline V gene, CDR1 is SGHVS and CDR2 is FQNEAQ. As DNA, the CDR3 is TGTGCCAGCAGCGTCTTGGAGGGGTACGAGCAGTACTTC. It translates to CASSVLEGYEQYF.

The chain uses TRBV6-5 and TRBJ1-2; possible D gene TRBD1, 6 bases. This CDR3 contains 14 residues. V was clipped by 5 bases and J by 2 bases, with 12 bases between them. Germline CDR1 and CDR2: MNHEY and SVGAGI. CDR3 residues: CASSPLQGNYGYTF. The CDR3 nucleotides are TGTGCCAGCAGTCCCCTTCAGGGGAACTATGGCTACACCTTC.

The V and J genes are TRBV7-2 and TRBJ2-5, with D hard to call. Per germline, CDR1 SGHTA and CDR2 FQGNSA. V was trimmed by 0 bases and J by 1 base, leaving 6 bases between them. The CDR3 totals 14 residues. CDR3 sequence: CASSLAPSQETQYF. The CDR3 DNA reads TGTGCCAGCAGCTTAGCCCCGAGCCAAGAGACCCAGTACTTC. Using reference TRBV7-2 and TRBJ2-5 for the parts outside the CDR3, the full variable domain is GAGVSQSPSNKVTEKGKDVELRCDPISGHTALYWYRQSLGQGLEFLIYFQGNSAPDKSGLPSDRFSAERTGGSVSTLTIQRTQQEDSAVYLCASSLAPSQETQYFGPGTRLLVL.

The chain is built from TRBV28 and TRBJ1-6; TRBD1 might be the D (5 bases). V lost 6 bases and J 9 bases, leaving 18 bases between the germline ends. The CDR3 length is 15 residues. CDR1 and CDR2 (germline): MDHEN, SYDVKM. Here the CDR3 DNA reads TGTGCCAGCAGACAGGACGGTCTTAATGTTTCACCCCTCCACTTT. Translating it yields CASRQDGLNVSPLHF.

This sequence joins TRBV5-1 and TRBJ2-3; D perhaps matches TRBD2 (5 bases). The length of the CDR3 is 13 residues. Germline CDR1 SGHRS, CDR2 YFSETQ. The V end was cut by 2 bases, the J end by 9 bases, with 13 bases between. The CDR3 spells CASSLSPSGTQYF. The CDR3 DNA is TGCGCCAGCAGCTTATCTCCGTCGGGGACGCAGTATTTT.

The CDR3 region is CASSLLGRVGTSESSGELFF. The CDR3 region has the DNA TGCGCCAGCAGCTTGTTAGGGCGTGTAGGGACTAGCGAGTCATCCGGGGAGCTGTTTTTT. This chain links TRBV5-1 with TRBJ2-2; 10 bases are shared with TRBD2. Trimming cost V 1 base and J 6 bases; bases outside gene matches: 18. This CDR3 is built from 20 residues. Germline CDR1 and CDR2: SGHRS and YFSETQ. Looking up the rest from reference TRBV5-1 and TRBJ2-2 gives the full variable domain: KAGVTQTPRYLIKTRGQQVTLSCSPISGHRSVSWYQQTPGQGLQFLFEYFSETQRNKGNFPGRFSGRQFSNSRSEMNVSTLELGDSALYLCASSLLGRVGTSESSGELFFGEGSRLTVL.

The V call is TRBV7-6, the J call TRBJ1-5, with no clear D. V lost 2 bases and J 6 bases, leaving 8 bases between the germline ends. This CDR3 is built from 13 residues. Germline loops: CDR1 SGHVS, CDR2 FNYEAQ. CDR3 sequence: CASSLTVGQPQHF. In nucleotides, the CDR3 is TGTGCCAGCAGCTTAACGGTTGGTCAGCCCCAGCATTTT. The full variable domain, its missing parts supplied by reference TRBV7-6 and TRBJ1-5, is GAGVSQSPRYKVTKRGQDVALRCDPISGHVSLYWYRQALGQGPEFLTYFNYEAQQDKSGLPNDRFSAERPEGSISTLTIQRTEQRDSAMYRCASSLTVGQPQHFGDGTRLSIL.

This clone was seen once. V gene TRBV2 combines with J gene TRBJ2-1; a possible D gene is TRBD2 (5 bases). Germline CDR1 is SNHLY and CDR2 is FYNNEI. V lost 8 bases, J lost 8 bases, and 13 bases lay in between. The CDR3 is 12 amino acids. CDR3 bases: TGTGCCAGCGACCTAGCTCGTCATGAGCAGTTCTTC. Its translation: CASDLARHEQFF.

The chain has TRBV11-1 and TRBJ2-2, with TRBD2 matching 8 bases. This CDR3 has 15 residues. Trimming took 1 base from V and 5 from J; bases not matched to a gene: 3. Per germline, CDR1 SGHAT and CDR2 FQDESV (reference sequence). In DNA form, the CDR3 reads TGTGCCAGCAGCTTAGTTGCGGGAGGAACCGGGGAGCTGTTTTTT. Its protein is CASSLVAGGTGELFF.

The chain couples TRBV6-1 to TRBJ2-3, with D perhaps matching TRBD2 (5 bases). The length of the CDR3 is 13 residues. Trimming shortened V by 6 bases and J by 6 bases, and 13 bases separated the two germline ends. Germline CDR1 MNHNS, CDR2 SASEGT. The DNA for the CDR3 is TGTGCCAGCAGCTTCGGACCGGGGGATACGCAGTATTTT. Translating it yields CASSFGPGDTQYF.

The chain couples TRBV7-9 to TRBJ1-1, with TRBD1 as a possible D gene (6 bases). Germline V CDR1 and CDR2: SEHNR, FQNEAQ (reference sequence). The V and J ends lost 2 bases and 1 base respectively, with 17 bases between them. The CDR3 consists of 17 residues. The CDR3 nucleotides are TGTGCCAGCAGCTTAATGGGTGGGTACAGGGCGAACACTGAAGCTTTCTTT. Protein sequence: CASSLMGGYRANTEAFF.